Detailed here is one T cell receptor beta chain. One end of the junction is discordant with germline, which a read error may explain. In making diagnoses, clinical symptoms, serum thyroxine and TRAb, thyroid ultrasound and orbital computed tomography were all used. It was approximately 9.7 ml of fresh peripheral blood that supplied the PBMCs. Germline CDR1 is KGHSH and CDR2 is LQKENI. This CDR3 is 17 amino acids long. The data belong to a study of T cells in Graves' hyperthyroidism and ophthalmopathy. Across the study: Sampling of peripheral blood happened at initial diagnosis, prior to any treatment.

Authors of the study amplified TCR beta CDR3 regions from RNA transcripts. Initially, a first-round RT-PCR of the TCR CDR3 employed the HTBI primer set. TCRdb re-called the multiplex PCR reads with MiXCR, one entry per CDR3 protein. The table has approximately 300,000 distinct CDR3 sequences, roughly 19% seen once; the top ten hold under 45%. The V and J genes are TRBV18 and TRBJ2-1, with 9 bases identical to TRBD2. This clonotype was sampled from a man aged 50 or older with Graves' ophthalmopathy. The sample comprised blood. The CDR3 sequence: CASAPSVAGGTYNEQFF. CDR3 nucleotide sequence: TGTGCCAGCGCACCATCCGTTGCGGGAGGGACTTACAATGAGCAGTTCTTC.